This entry lists 5 T cell receptor beta chains sequenced from one sample in a study of blood T cell repertoires in COVID-19. Profiled with immunoSEQ multiplex PCR; TCRdb holds only in-frame clones, not every one. The sample holds 200,000 to 250,000 clones, approximately 85% seen once. Sequencing was performed on peripheral blood. The receptors were gathered from a man aged 40-49 years with acute or convalescent COVID-19.

The chain uses TRBV7-3 and TRBJ1-1; a weak D match, TRBD1 (6 bases). The V gene lost 2 bases and the J gene lost 5 bases, with 18 bases spanning the gap. The germline gives CDR1 SGHTA, CDR2 FQGTGA. The CDR3 runs 16 residues. This chain's CDR3 is CASSLGSRGAQTEAFF. The CDR3 DNA is TGTGCCAGCAGCTTAGGGTCTCGGGGGGCGCAGACTGAAGCTTTCTTT.

This clone appeared a single time. The chain joins TRBV7-2 to TRBJ1-6; 7 bases map to TRBD1. CDR1 SGHTA and CDR2 FQGNSA come from the germline V gene. This CDR3 comprises 15 residues. V lost 3 bases to trimming and J lost 6 bases; unmatched junction nucleotides: 5. The CDR3 bases are TGTGCCAGCAGCTTCCGGGACAGACCTAATTCACCCCTCCACTTT. Its translation is CASSFRDRPNSPLHF.

This clone is categorized as medium-sized (0.01 to 0.1%). The chain has TRBV19 and TRBJ1-1; D call uncertain. Germline CDR1 reads LNHDA; CDR2 reads SQIVND (reference sequence). The CDR3 runs to 12 residues. The V end was cut by 3 bases, the J end by 11 bases, with 13 bases between. For the CDR3, the DNA is TGTGCCAGTAGTATCTCCCTCGGGTCGGCTTTCTTT. This translates into CASSISLGSAFF.

The chain links TRBV11-2 to TRBJ1-1; D unclear. The CDR3 has 12 amino acids. The V gene lost 2 bases and the J gene lost 11 bases, with 12 bases spanning the gap. Germline CDR1 reads SGHAT; CDR2 reads FQNNGV. CDR3 amino acids: CASSLLGAVAFF. CDR3 nucleotide sequence: TGTGCCAGCAGCTTACTCGGAGCCGTGGCTTTCTTT. Full variable domain (missing parts from reference TRBV11-2 and TRBJ1-1): EAGVAQSPRYKIIEKRQSVAFWCNPISGHATLYWYQQILGQGPKLLIQFQNNGVVDDSQLPKDRFSAERLKGVDSTLKIQPAKLEDSAVYLCASSLLGAVAFFGQGTRLTVV.

The rearrangement uses TRBV6-2 or TRBV6-3 and TRBJ2-1; the D gene is possibly TRBD2 (5 bases). Trimming removed 4 bases at V and 1 base at J, with 14 bases between. CDR3 length equals 16 residues. Germline CDR1 and CDR2: MNHEY and SVGEGT. CDR3 DNA: TGTGCCAGCAGTTCCCTTGCTAGCCGATCCTACAATGAGCAGTTCTTC. Translated, it gives CASSSLASRSYNEQFF.